This T cell receptor beta chain is drawn from a study of beta chain features in type 1 diabetes. All of the isolated RNA was reverse transcribed, so expressed TCRB transcripts were sequenced. Data came from immunoSEQ multiplex PCR; TCRdb stores just in-frame clones and leaves some out. Of about 140,000 clones listed, 6.9% are singletons. Trimming took 6 bases from V and 0 from J, leaving 11 bases between them. Germline CDR1 MNHEY, CDR2 SVGAGI. The CDR3 is 14 amino acids. The specimen was central memory CD4+ T cells from blood. The chain has TRBV6-5 and TRBJ1-2; no clear D. The TCR comes from a woman aged 30 to 39 in good health. The CDR3 bases are TGTGCCAGCAGACTAGCCGGGGCTAACTATGGCTACACCTTC. Residues: CASRLAGANYGYTF.